A selection of T cell receptor beta chains follows, all from one sample in a study of identical twins. MiXCR, applied by TCRdb to the 5' RACE reads, yields one record per CDR3 protein. In the table there are about 500,000 distinct CDR3 sequences, approximately 15% of which are singletons. The data also belong to a second study, concerning yellow fever vaccine responses in identical twins.

Sample: CD4+ T cells sorted from blood. The receptors shown here come from a woman between 18 and 30 years old in good health. CDR3s include the opening cysteine and the closing phenylalanine or tryptophan. A D gene is named only where the DNA matches it firmly. Clone size is not always given. Where it is, it says once, few, many or a class for expanded clones.

d_gene: -; abundance: -; j_gene: TRBJ2-2; v_gene: TRBV10-3; CDR3nt: TGTGCCATCAGATCGACAGAGAACACCGGGGAGCTGTTTTTT; CDR3aa: CAIRSTENTGELFF
d_gene: TRBD1; abundance: few; j_gene: TRBJ1-6; v_gene: TRBV2; CDR3nt: TGTGCCAGCAGCCCGGACAGGGCGAGCTCCTATAATTCACCCCTCCACTTT; CDR3aa: CASSPDRASSYNSPLHF
d_gene: -; abundance: few; j_gene: TRBJ2-7; v_gene: TRBV5-4; CDR3nt: TGTGCCAGCAGCCCCGAGATTTCAGGGAGCTCCTACGAGCAGTACTTC; CDR3aa: CASSPEISGSSYEQYF
d_gene: -; abundance: few; j_gene: TRBJ2-3; v_gene: TRBV5-8; CDR3nt: TGTGCCAGCAGCTTGGCCTATGTCGGGGTTACAGATACGCAGTATTTT; CDR3aa: CASSLAYVGVTDTQYF
d_gene: -; abundance: -; j_gene: TRBJ2-3; v_gene: TRBV15; CDR3nt: TGTGCCACCAGCAGAGATCGACTAGTATTATCCCCAGATACGCAGTATTTT; CDR3aa: CATSRDRLVLSPDTQYF
d_gene: -; abundance: few; j_gene: TRBJ2-1; v_gene: TRBV12-3/TRBV12-4; CDR3nt: TGTGCCAGCAGCAACGGGGGCGCCTTGGGTGAGCAGTTCTTC; CDR3aa: CASSNGGALGEQFF
d_gene: -; abundance: few; j_gene: TRBJ1-1; v_gene: TRBV6-2/TRBV6-3; CDR3nt: TGTGCCAGCCGGGTCCAGGGTGAGACTGAAGCTTTCTTT; CDR3aa: CASRVQGETEAFF
d_gene: -; abundance: -; j_gene: TRBJ2-7; v_gene: TRBV4-1; CDR3nt: TGCGCCAGCAGCCAGATCCCCGGGGGTTACACCTACGAGCAGTACTTC; CDR3aa: CASSQIPGGYTYEQYF
d_gene: -; abundance: many; j_gene: TRBJ2-2; v_gene: TRBV29-1; CDR3nt: TGCAGCGTTGAGGACCCTCGGGGCGCTGCGAACACCGGGGAGCTGTTTTTT; CDR3aa: CSVEDPRGAANTGELFF
d_gene: TRBD1; abundance: few; j_gene: TRBJ2-3; v_gene: TRBV24-1; CDR3nt: TGTGCCACCACCCCCCGGGACAGCCCGCCAGATACGCAGTATTTT; CDR3aa: CATTPRDSPPDTQYF
d_gene: TRBD1; abundance: once; j_gene: TRBJ2-7; v_gene: TRBV20-1; CDR3nt: TGCAGTGCTAGCAGGGACAGCGTTATCCCCTACGAGCAGTACTTC; CDR3aa: CSASRDSVIPYEQYF
d_gene: TRBD2; abundance: -; j_gene: TRBJ2-1; v_gene: TRBV6-2/TRBV6-3; CDR3nt: TGTGCCAGCAGTTACCAGCCTCGACTAGCGGCCTACAATGAGCAGTTCTTC; CDR3aa: CASSYQPRLAAYNEQFF
d_gene: -; abundance: -; j_gene: TRBJ2-5; v_gene: TRBV5-1; CDR3nt: TGCGCCAGCAGCCCCCCGTGGGCAGGAGAGACCCAGTACTTC; CDR3aa: CASSPPWAGETQYF
d_gene: TRBD2; abundance: few; j_gene: TRBJ2-5; v_gene: TRBV12-3/TRBV12-4; CDR3nt: TGTGCCAGCAGCCTTCCGGGTGGTGGAGCGGGGCGTTTAAACTTC; CDR3aa: CASSLPGGGAGRLNF
d_gene: TRBD2; abundance: few; j_gene: TRBJ2-4; v_gene: TRBV3-1; CDR3nt: TGTGCCAGCAGCCAAGCTGGCGGGGGTCCCCCTAGGCTGTACTTC; CDR3aa: CASSQAGGGPPRLYF
d_gene: -; abundance: few; j_gene: TRBJ2-5; v_gene: TRBV7-9; CDR3nt: TGTGCCAGCAGCCTAAGGGACGGGGTCCGAGAGACCCAGTACTTC; CDR3aa: CASSLRDGVRETQYF
d_gene: -; abundance: few; j_gene: TRBJ2-3; v_gene: TRBV15; CDR3nt: TGTGCCACCAGTCCGGACAGCAGCACAGATACGCAGTATTTT; CDR3aa: CATSPDSSTDTQYF
d_gene: -; abundance: few; j_gene: TRBJ2-2; v_gene: TRBV20-1; CDR3nt: TGCAGTGCTAGGACCGGCAGTTTCTCTAACACCGGGGAGCTGTTTTTT; CDR3aa: CSARTGSFSNTGELFF
d_gene: -; abundance: many; j_gene: TRBJ2-7; v_gene: TRBV12-3/TRBV12-4; CDR3nt: TGTGCCAGCACCCGGTTGGGGAACTCCTACGAGCAGTACTTC; CDR3aa: CASTRLGNSYEQYF
d_gene: -; abundance: few; j_gene: TRBJ2-3; v_gene: TRBV20-1; CDR3nt: TGCAGTGCTACCCCGGGACGGACACCCCCAGATACGCAGTATTTT; CDR3aa: CSATPGRTPPDTQYF
d_gene: -; abundance: -; j_gene: TRBJ2-1; v_gene: TRBV20-1; CDR3nt: TGCAGTGCTAGAGTCGGGTCGGGGAAAGGAAACAATGAGCAGTTCTTC; CDR3aa: CSARVGSGKGNNEQFF
d_gene: -; abundance: many; j_gene: TRBJ2-1; v_gene: TRBV25-1; CDR3nt: TGTGCCAGCAGTGAATATATGGGGAAGTATGAGCAGTTCTTC; CDR3aa: CASSEYMGKYEQFF
d_gene: -; abundance: few; j_gene: TRBJ2-3; v_gene: TRBV7-7; CDR3nt: TGTGCTAGCAGCTTAGGGCACGGAACCACAGATACGCAGTATTTT; CDR3aa: CASSLGHGTTDTQYF
d_gene: -; abundance: few; j_gene: TRBJ1-1; v_gene: TRBV6-5; CDR3nt: TGTGCCAGTGGGGGGTGGTCCGCTGAAGCTTTCTTT; CDR3aa: CASGGWSAEAFF
d_gene: TRBD1; abundance: many; j_gene: TRBJ2-3; v_gene: TRBV28; CDR3nt: TGTGCCAGCAGTCCCCCGAACAGGGGGTTCACAGATACGCAGTATTTT; CDR3aa: CASSPPNRGFTDTQYF
d_gene: TRBD1; abundance: -; j_gene: TRBJ1-2; v_gene: TRBV28; CDR3nt: TGTGCCAGCAGTCGCGGGACAGGGGATGACTATGGCTACACCTTC; CDR3aa: CASSRGTGDDYGYTF
d_gene: -; abundance: -; j_gene: TRBJ2-7; v_gene: TRBV5-1; CDR3nt: TGCGCCAGCAGCTTGGAGGGCGGCTTACTTGGGGAGCAGTACTTC; CDR3aa: CASSLEGGLLGEQYF
d_gene: -; abundance: once; j_gene: TRBJ2-3; v_gene: TRBV7-2; CDR3nt: TGTGCCAGCAGCTTAGCAGGGCCTATCGATACGCAGTATTTT; CDR3aa: CASSLAGPIDTQYF
d_gene: -; abundance: many; j_gene: TRBJ2-3; v_gene: TRBV10-3; CDR3nt: TGTGCCATCACCGGAACAGGGTCAGATACGCAGTATTTT; CDR3aa: CAITGTGSDTQYF
d_gene: -; abundance: few; j_gene: TRBJ2-2; v_gene: TRBV3-1; CDR3nt: TGTGCCAGCAGCCAGTGGAGGGGGAACGGGGAGCTGTTTTTT; CDR3aa: CASSQWRGNGELFF
d_gene: TRBD2; abundance: many; j_gene: TRBJ2-1; v_gene: TRBV9; CDR3nt: TGTGCCAGCAGCCCGGGACTAGCGGGCAATGAGCAGTTCTTC; CDR3aa: CASSPGLAGNEQFF
d_gene: TRBD2; abundance: few; j_gene: TRBJ2-7; v_gene: TRBV4-3; CDR3nt: TGCGCCAGCAGCCAAGGACTAGCGACCTACGAGCAGTACTTC; CDR3aa: CASSQGLATYEQYF
d_gene: -; abundance: few; j_gene: TRBJ1-1; v_gene: TRBV6-5; CDR3nt: TGTGCCAGCAGCCGAAGCAGCACTGAAGCTTTCTTT; CDR3aa: CASSRSSTEAFF
d_gene: -; abundance: few; j_gene: TRBJ2-1; v_gene: TRBV11-2; CDR3nt: TGTGCCAGCAGCTTAGTGCATTCCCCCCTCAAGCAGTTCTTC; CDR3aa: CASSLVHSPLKQFF
d_gene: -; abundance: -; j_gene: TRBJ2-5; v_gene: TRBV11-3; CDR3nt: TGTGCCAGCAGCTTAGACGGCGCAGACCAAGAGACCCAGTACTTC; CDR3aa: CASSLDGADQETQYF
d_gene: -; abundance: -; j_gene: TRBJ2-7; v_gene: TRBV2; CDR3nt: TGTGCCAGCAGTGAATTTAGTTTAGCGCGCTACGAGCAGTACTTC; CDR3aa: CASSEFSLARYEQYF
d_gene: -; abundance: -; j_gene: TRBJ1-1; v_gene: TRBV7-9; CDR3nt: TGTGCCAGCAGCCCCGCCGCCGGGAACACTGAAGCTTTCTTT; CDR3aa: CASSPAAGNTEAFF
d_gene: TRBD2; abundance: -; j_gene: TRBJ2-4; v_gene: TRBV7-2; CDR3nt: TGTGCCAGCAGCAATATTGGAAGGACTAGCGGGAGGGACATTCAGTACTTC; CDR3aa: CASSNIGRTSGRDIQYF
d_gene: -; abundance: many; j_gene: TRBJ2-5; v_gene: TRBV7-2; CDR3nt: TGTGCCAGCAGCTACGGGGGAGAGACCCAGTACTTC; CDR3aa: CASSYGGETQYF
d_gene: -; abundance: many; j_gene: TRBJ2-1; v_gene: TRBV7-2; CDR3nt: TGTGCCAGCAGCTTGAACTACGAACCCTACAATGAGCAGTTCTTC; CDR3aa: CASSLNYEPYNEQFF
d_gene: -; abundance: few; j_gene: TRBJ2-1; v_gene: TRBV20-1; CDR3nt: TGCAGCACCATAAGGACTCTGAACAATGAGCAGTTCTTC; CDR3aa: CSTIRTLNNEQFF
d_gene: TRBD2; abundance: few; j_gene: TRBJ2-2; v_gene: TRBV3-1; CDR3nt: TGTGCCAGCAGCCGAGAAAGACTAGCGGAGAACACCGGGGAGCTGTTTTTT; CDR3aa: CASSRERLAENTGELFF
d_gene: TRBD1; abundance: many; j_gene: TRBJ1-2; v_gene: TRBV20-1; CDR3nt: TGCAGTGCGACGTGGGACAGAGGAGGCTACACCTTC; CDR3aa: CSATWDRGGYTF
d_gene: TRBD1; abundance: many; j_gene: TRBJ2-1; v_gene: TRBV11-2; CDR3nt: TGTGCCAGCAGCCCCGATGGTCAGGGGGCATATGAGCAGTTCTTC; CDR3aa: CASSPDGQGAYEQFF
d_gene: TRBD1; abundance: few; j_gene: TRBJ2-1; v_gene: TRBV30; CDR3nt: TGTGCCTGGAGTACCTTAGAAGGGGGCGAGCAGTTCTTC; CDR3aa: CAWSTLEGGEQFF